This T cell receptor beta chain emerged from a study of OX40 agonist ivuxolimab in advanced cancers. Whole-study context: Every 2 weeks, ivuxolimab was infused into the patients intravenously at between 0.01 and 10 mg/kg. Partial responses occurred in three patients (one hepatocellular carcinoma, two cutaneous melanoma). Prior therapy, whether anti-PD-1, anti-PD-L1 or anti-CTLA-4, was allowed, and approximately 37% had some. Broader study findings: The work left the antigen specificity of expanded peripheral T cells undetermined.

This table comes from immunoSEQ multiplex PCR, and its TCRdb copy is limited to in-frame clones, with some not included. The repertoire has roughly 64,000 clones, around 84% of them found once; the top ten carry around 3%. A word on this clone: The antigen is undetermined.

V lost 1 base and J 0 bases, leaving 9 bases between the germline ends. The germline V gene encodes CDR1 MDHEN and CDR2 SYDVKM. The CDR3 totals 15 residues. Sequenced here: CD4+ or CD8+ T cells sorted from blood, sampled in a trial of the OX40 agonist ivuxolimab. The TCR comes from an adult with an advanced solid tumor such as melanoma, head and neck, liver or kidney cancer. The genes are TRBV28 and TRBJ2-5; perhaps TRBD1 as D (6 bases). The CDR3 DNA reads as TGTGCCAGCAGTTTATTAACAGGGAACCAAGAGACCCAGTACTTC. It translates to CASSLLTGNQETQYF.